These 20 T cell receptor beta chains share one sample of origin, sequenced in a study of blood T cell repertoires in COVID-19. Profiled with immunoSEQ multiplex PCR; TCRdb holds only in-frame clones, not every one. The data hold tens of thousands of clones, with 65% to 90% observed a single time. The sample taken for sequencing was peripheral blood. The receptors were gathered from a human donor in a cohort sampled during active COVID-19.

Concerning this clone: One end of the junction fails to match germline, which may point to a read error. J is TRBJ1-3 and V is TRBV9; 7 bases agree with TRBD1. The CDR3 runs to 17 residues. CDR1 SGDLS and CDR2 YYNGEE come from the germline V gene. The CDR3 protein is CASNVRGIQGSGNTIYF. The DNA for the CDR3 is TGTGCCAGCAACGTACGGGGAATACAGGGGTCTGGAAACACCATATATTTT.

The rearrangement joins TRBV10-2 to TRBJ1-1; TRBD1 might be the D (6 bases). CDR1 is WSHSY, CDR2 SAAADI, per germline. There are 13 residues in the CDR3. V dropped 8 bases and J dropped 3 bases, with 13 bases sitting between them. The CDR3 sequence is CASCQGRHTEAFF. DNA for the CDR3: TGCGCCAGCTGCCAGGGGCGGCACACTGAAGCTTTCTTT.

This chain connects TRBV18 to TRBJ1-3; tentative D call: TRBD1 (5 bases). V was trimmed by 3 bases and J by 3 bases, leaving 12 bases between them. CDR3 length equals 15 residues. Germline V gene sequence: CDR1 KGHSH, CDR2 LQKENI. CDR3 amino acids: CASSPRTLSGNTIYF. The CDR3 region has the DNA TGTGCCAGCTCACCTCGGACACTGAGTGGAAACACCATATATTTT.

The chain employs TRBV7-2 and TRBJ2-2, with 11 bases lining up with TRBD2. Unmatched junction bases numbered 6, after V lost 5 bases and J lost 4 bases. This CDR3 contains 16 residues. Germline values: CDR1 SGHTA, CDR2 FQGNSA. The CDR3 protein is CASSARLAGSTGELFF. The CDR3 DNA reads as TGTGCCAGCAGCGCTAGACTAGCGGGGTCCACCGGGGAGCTGTTTTTT.

The chain carries TRBV7-8 and TRBJ2-5; D is undetermined. Germline V lookup: CDR1 SGHVS, CDR2 FQNEAQ. Between the trimmed V and J ends, which lost 5 bases and 0 bases, there was a span of 4 bases. This CDR3 comprises 12 residues. The CDR3 protein is CASSPYQETQYF. The CDR3 coding sequence is TGTGCCAGCAGCCCGTACCAAGAGACCCAGTACTTC.

The rearrangement uses TRBV6-2 or TRBV6-3 and TRBJ2-1, with a possible D match to TRBD2 (6 bases). Germline V gene data show CDR1 as MNHEY and CDR2 as SVGEGT. V was trimmed by 5 bases and J by 13 bases, leaving 12 bases between them. CDR3 length: 11 residues. In DNA, the CDR3 is TGTGCCAGCAGTCGGGCCGGGGGTCAGTTCTTC. As protein: CASSRAGGQFF.

This chain links TRBV7-9 with TRBJ2-3, with D tentatively TRBD1 (5 bases). Trimming left V 5 bases short and J 0 bases short, with 9 bases between. In germline, CDR1 is SEHNR, CDR2 FQNEAQ (reference sequence). CDR3 length: 14 residues. The CDR3: CASSPRQSTDTQYF. The CDR3 coding sequence is TGTGCCAGCAGCCCTCGACAGAGCACAGATACGCAGTATTTT. The full variable domain, with the rest looked up from reference TRBV7-9 and TRBJ2-3, is DTGVSQNPRHKITKRGQNVTFRCDPISEHNRLYWYRQTLGQGPEFLTYFQNEAQLEKSRLLSDRFSAERPKGSFSTLEIQRTEQGDSAMYLCASSPRQSTDTQYFGPGTRLTVL.

On this clone: The junction differs from germline at one of its ends, possibly a read error. V usage is TRBV10-2 and J usage is TRBJ2-5; D not certain. This CDR3 contains 12 residues. Germline V gives CDR1 WSHSY, CDR2 SAAADI. CDR3 in DNA: TGCGCCAGCAGTCAAGCTAGAGAGTCCCAGTACTTC. Translated, it gives CASSQARESQYF.

The count of this clone is one. This chain uses TRBV27 with TRBJ2-7, with 9 bases that match TRBD1. CDR1 is MNHEY and CDR2 is SMNVEV in the germline V gene (reference sequence). The CDR3 loop spans 17 amino acids. The V segment lost 4 bases and the J segment 4 bases; nucleotides outside the gene matches: 14. CDR3 protein: CASSYRGPTGGIYEQYF. CDR3 bases: TGTGCCAGCAGTTATCGGGGGCCCACAGGGGGCATTTACGAGCAGTACTTC.

CDR3 in DNA: TGTGCCAGCAGACAACAGGGCCAGCCCCAGCATTTT. Its protein product is CASRQQGQPQHF. The chain is built from TRBV6-6 and TRBJ1-5; TRBD1 might be the D (6 bases). CDR1 is MNHNY and CDR2 is SVGAGI in the germline V gene (reference sequence). With 6 bases removed from V and 7 bases from J, the gap between germline ends came to 10 bases. This CDR3 spans 12 amino acids.

This clone has more than one count but fewer than ten. Here the CDR3 reads CASTRGLEQFF. The DNA for the CDR3 is TGTGCCAGCACCCGGGGACTAGAGCAGTTCTTC. V usage is TRBV7-2 and J usage is TRBJ2-1; TRBD2 agrees at 7 bases. Germline trimming cut 7 bases from V and 10 bases from J; bases unmatched to any gene: 4. The CDR3 extends over 11 amino acids. Per germline, CDR1 SGHTA and CDR2 FQGNSA.

The chain joins TRBV18 to TRBJ1-3; perhaps TRBD1 as D (5 bases). This CDR3 spans 15 amino acids. Deletions cut 2 bases from V and 1 base from J, with 9 bases between. CDR1 and CDR2 (germline): KGHSH, LQKENI. The CDR3 is CASSPSQGSGNTIYF. The CDR3 DNA sequence: TGTGCCAGCTCACCATCGCAGGGATCTGGAAACACCATATATTTT. Supplemented by reference TRBV18 and TRBJ1-3, the full variable domain reads NAGVMQNPRHLVRRRGQEARLRCSPMKGHSHVYWYRQLPEEGLKFMVYLQKENIIDESGMPKERFSAEFPKEGPSILRIQQVVRGDSAAYFCASSPSQGSGNTIYFGEGSWLTVV.

The chain has TRBV27 and TRBJ2-5; D is undetermined. The CDR3 is 15 amino acids. Trimming removed 0 bases from V and 2 bases from J, with 10 bases in between. Germline CDR1 is MNHEY and CDR2 is SMNVEV (reference sequence). The CDR3 sequence is CASSLSWQIQETQYF. Written as DNA, the CDR3 is TGTGCCAGCAGTTTATCATGGCAGATTCAAGAGACCCAGTACTTC.

The chain couples TRBV6-5 to TRBJ1-2; D is perhaps TRBD1 (5 bases). CDR3 length: 13 amino acids. The V and J ends lost 7 bases and 8 bases respectively, with 17 bases between them. Germline-derived CDR1 and CDR2 are MNHEY and SVGAGI. The CDR3 DNA reads as TGTGCCAGCAAACTCCCCGGGGGGGTCGGCTACACCTTC. Encoded protein: CASKLPGGVGYTF.

The chain has TRBV27 and TRBJ2-2, with 8 bases matching TRBD2. V lost 8 bases, J lost 6 bases, and 8 bases stayed unmatched. CDR3 length equals 14 residues. CDR1 and CDR2 from the germline V gene are MNHEY and SMNVEV (reference sequence). CDR3 region: CASRGVRGAGELFF. The CDR3 coding sequence is TGTGCCAGCCGGGGGGTGCGGGGGGCCGGGGAGCTGTTTTTT.

This clone was seen only once. This chain uses TRBV7-8 with TRBJ2-5, with a possible D match to TRBD1 (6 bases). The V gene's germline CDR1 is SGHVS and CDR2 FQNEAQ. V gave up 3 bases and J gave up 2 bases, with 10 bases separating them. The CDR3 spans 14 residues. CDR3 DNA sequence: TGTGCCAGCAGCTTCATGAGGGGGCAAGAGACCCAGTACTTC. Translation gives CASSFMRGQETQYF.

This chain connects TRBV5-5 to TRBJ2-7, with 9 bases aligning to TRBD1. Germline CDR1 and CDR2: SGHKS and YYEKEE (reference sequence). Trimming at V came to 2 bases and at J to 2 bases, leaving 2 bases not matched to a gene. The CDR3 runs to 14 residues. Here the CDR3 reads CASSFGQGTYEQYF. CDR3 coding DNA: TGTGCCAGCAGCTTCGGACAGGGGACCTACGAGCAGTACTTC.

Of note for this clone: The junction departs from the called germline gene at one end, perhaps through a read error. The V call is TRBV2, the J call TRBJ2-5, with D possibly matching TRBD2 (7 bases). CDR3 length: 15 amino acids. Germline V gene sequence: CDR1 SNHLY, CDR2 FYNNEI. The DNA of the CDR3 is TGTGCCAGCAGGGAAGGAGTAGGGAGGGGGGAGACCCAGTACTTC. This sequence encodes CASREGVGRGETQYF.

The V and J genes are TRBV3-1 (or the pseudogene TRBV3-2) and TRBJ1-6; weak D call: TRBD1 (6 bases). Germline CDR1 reads LGHDT; CDR2 reads YNNKEL (reference sequence). The V gene lost 2 bases and the J gene lost 4 bases, with 9 bases spanning the gap. The CDR3 runs to 15 residues. The CDR3 reads CASSQPDRYNSPLHF. The DNA of the CDR3 is TGTGCCAGCAGCCAACCGGACAGATATAATTCACCCCTCCACTTT.

The chain joins TRBV10-3 to TRBJ1-6, with D unresolved. Germline V gene lookup returns CDR1 ENHRY and CDR2 SYGVKD. The CDR3 is made up of 15 amino acids. V was cut by 0 bases and J by 7 bases, with 10 bases left in between. Here the CDR3 reads CAISESSGGNSPLHF. The DNA of the CDR3 is TGTGCCATCAGTGAGTCCAGTGGAGGGAATTCACCCCTCCACTTT.